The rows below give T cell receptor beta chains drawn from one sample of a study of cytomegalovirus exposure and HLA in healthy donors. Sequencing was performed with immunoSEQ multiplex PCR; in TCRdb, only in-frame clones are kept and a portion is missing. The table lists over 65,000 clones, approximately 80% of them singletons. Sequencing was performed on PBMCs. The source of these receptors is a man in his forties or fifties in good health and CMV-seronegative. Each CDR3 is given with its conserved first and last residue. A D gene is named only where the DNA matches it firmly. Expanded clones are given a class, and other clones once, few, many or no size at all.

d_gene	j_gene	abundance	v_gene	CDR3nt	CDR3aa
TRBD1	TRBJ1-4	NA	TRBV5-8	TGTGCCAGCAGCCTATCCGGGACAGGGAATGAAAAACTGTTTTTT	CASSLSGTGNEKLFF
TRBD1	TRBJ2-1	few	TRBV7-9	TGTGCCAGCAGCTTGGCTCCCGCCGCGACAGGGGGTCGAGAGCAGTTCTTC	CASSLAPAATGGREQFF
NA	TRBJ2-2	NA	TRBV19	TGTGCCAGTAGTAGGCACCCGGGAGAGAACACCGGGGAGCTGTTTTTT	CASSRHPGENTGELFF
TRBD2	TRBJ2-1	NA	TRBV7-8	TGTGCCAGCAGAAGCGGGGGGGCCTACAATGAGCAGTTCTTC	CASRSGGAYNEQFF
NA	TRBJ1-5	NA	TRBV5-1	TGCGCCAGCAGCTTGGGGGATGGGGCTCACCGCAATCAGCCCCAGCATTTT	CASSLGDGAHRNQPQHF
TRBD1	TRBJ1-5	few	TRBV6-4	TGTGCCAGCAGTGACTCGAGCCCAGGACAGGGGTACAATCAGCCCCAGCATTTT	CASSDSSPGQGYNQPQHF
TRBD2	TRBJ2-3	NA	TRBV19	TGTGCCAGTAGTCCGTCTAGCGGGGGGAGGGGCACAGATACGCAGTATTTT	CASSPSSGGRGTDTQYF
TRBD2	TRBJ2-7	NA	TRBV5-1	TGCGCCAGCAGTCTTCGGACTAGCGGGGGGTCGAACTCCTACGAGCAGTACTTC	CASSLRTSGGSNSYEQYF
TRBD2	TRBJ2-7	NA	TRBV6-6	TGTGCCAGCAGTTTCATTAGCGGGGGGGTCTCCTACGAGCAGTACTTC	CASSFISGGVSYEQYF
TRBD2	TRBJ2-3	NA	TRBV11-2	TGTGCCAGCAGCCTAGGGACTAGCGGGGGATCAGATACGCAGTATTTT	CASSLGTSGGSDTQYF
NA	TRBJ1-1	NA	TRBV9	TGTGCCAGCAGCGCGACGGGGAAGAACACTGAAGCTTTCTTT	CASSATGKNTEAFF
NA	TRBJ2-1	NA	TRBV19	TGTGCCAGTAGACTAACGCAGAGCTCCTACAATGAGCAGTTCTTC	CASRLTQSSYNEQFF
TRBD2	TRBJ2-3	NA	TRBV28	TGTGCCAGCAGTCCCCCCGGACTAGCGACAGATACGCAGTATTTT	CASSPPGLATDTQYF
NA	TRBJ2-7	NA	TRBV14	TGTGCCAGCAGCCAAGTGGGTAGTGAGGGCTTGAGGTCCTACGAGCAGTACTTC	CASSQVGSEGLRSYEQYF
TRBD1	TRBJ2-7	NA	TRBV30	TGTGCCTGGAAACCGAAGTTACAGGGGGTTTTCGGGCAGTACTTC	CAWKPKLQGVFGQYF
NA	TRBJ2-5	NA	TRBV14	TGTGCCAGCAGCCGCAGACAGCAACAAGAGACCCAGTACTTC	CASSRRQQQETQYF
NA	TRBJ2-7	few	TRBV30	TGTGCCTGGAGGGAGGGTGAGGAGGGGCAGTACTTC	CAWREGEEGQYF
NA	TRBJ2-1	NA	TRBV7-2	TGTGCCAGCAGCTTAGCGAGGAATGAGCAGTTCTTC	CASSLARNEQFF
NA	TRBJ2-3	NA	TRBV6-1	TGTGCCAGCGGCTTCGCGGGGGCCACCACAGATACGCAGTATTTT	CASGFAGATTDTQYF
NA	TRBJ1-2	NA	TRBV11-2	TGTGCCAGCAGCGTCGCGTGGGGCTACACCTTC	CASSVAWGYTF
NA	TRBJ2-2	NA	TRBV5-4	TGTGCCAGCAGCTGGCCCCCCGGGGGGAACACCGGGGAGCTGTTTTTT	CASSWPPGGNTGELFF
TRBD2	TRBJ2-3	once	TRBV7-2	TGTGCCAGCAGCTTGGACCTAGCGGTTACATCTACGCAGTATTTT	CASSLDLAVTSTQYF
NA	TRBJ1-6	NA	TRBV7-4	TGTGCCAGCAGCCCCGGGGTCTTTTTT	CASSPGVFF
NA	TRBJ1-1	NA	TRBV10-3	TGTGCCATCAGCGGGGGGGGCGGCCTAAAAAACACTGAAGCTTTCTTT	CAISGGGGLKNTEAFF
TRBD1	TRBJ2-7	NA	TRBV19	TGTGCCAGTAGTCCTAGGACAGGGGGAGGTATCTACGAGCAGTACTTC	CASSPRTGGGIYEQYF
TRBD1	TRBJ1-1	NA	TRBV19	TGTGCCAGTAGTCCCAGGGACAGGGGGCGATGGACTGAAGCTTTCTTT	CASSPRDRGRWTEAFF
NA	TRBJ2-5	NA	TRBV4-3	TGCGCCAACAGCCAAGATCGAGCGGGCAGGGTCGAGACCCAGTACTTC	CANSQDRAGRVETQYF
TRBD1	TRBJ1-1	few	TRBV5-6	TGTGCCAGCCGCATCCAGGGGGCAAAGGGAGGAGCTTTCTTT	CASRIQGAKGGAFF
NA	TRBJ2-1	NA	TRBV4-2	TGTGCCAGCAGCCAAGGAGGGCCTTACAATGAGCAGTTCTTC	CASSQGGPYNEQFF
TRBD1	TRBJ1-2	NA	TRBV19	TGTGCCAGTAGCCCCAGGACAGGGCCGACTAACTATGGCTACACCTTC	CASSPRTGPTNYGYTF
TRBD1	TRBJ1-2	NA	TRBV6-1	TGTGCCAGCAGGGACAGGGCAGGCTACACCTTC	CASRDRAGYTF
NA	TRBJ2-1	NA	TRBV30	TGTGCCTGGATTCTCGGGGACTCCTACAATGAGCAGTTCTTC	CAWILGDSYNEQFF
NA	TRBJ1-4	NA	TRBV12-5	TGTGCTAGTGGTCCCGGGGGGGCAGAAAATGAAAAACTGTTTTTT	CASGPGGAENEKLFF
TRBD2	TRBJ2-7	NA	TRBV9	TGTGCCAGCAGCGTAGGGTGGGCGGGGGAAGACGAGCAGTACTTC	CASSVGWAGEDEQYF
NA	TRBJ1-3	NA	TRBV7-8	TGTGCCAGCAGCTCCACCGGGGGAGGGAACGGAAACACCATATATTTT	CASSSTGGGNGNTIYF
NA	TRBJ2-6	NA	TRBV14	TGTGCCAGCAGCCTTGAGCTATGGGCCAACGTCCTGACTTTC	CASSLELWANVLTF
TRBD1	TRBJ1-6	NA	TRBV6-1	TGTGCCAGCAGTGAACTGGACAGGTATAATTCACCCCTCCACTTT	CASSELDRYNSPLHF
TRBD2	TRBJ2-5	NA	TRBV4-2	TGTGCCAGCAGCCCGACTAGCGGGGCAGAGACCCAGTACTTC	CASSPTSGAETQYF
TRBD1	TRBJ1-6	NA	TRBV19	TGTGCCAGCAGGGGGGAGAGCTCCTATAATTCACCCCTCCACTTT	CASRGESSYNSPLHF
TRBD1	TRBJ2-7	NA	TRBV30	TGTGCCTGGACTCCGGGACAGGGAATTCACGAGCAGTACTTC	CAWTPGQGIHEQYF